A single sample is the source of the 8 T cell receptor beta chains below, sequenced in a study of T-cell reconstitution after alpha-beta-depleted transplantation in children. Preparation of the TCRbeta library was carried out with unique molecular identifiers. TCRdb fed the PCR reads into MiXCR, producing one record per CDR3 protein. The sample yields approximately 650,000 distinct CDR3 sequences, about an eighth seen once. The input for sequencing was PBMCs, taken before TCRalphabeta/CD19-depleted stem cell transplant. These receptors all come from a girl aged 2 to 9 with congenital amegakaryocytic thrombocytopenia, due to receive a stem cell transplant.

V gene TRBV29-1 combines with J gene TRBJ2-7; a weak D match, TRBD1 (5 bases). The V and J ends lost 5 bases and 0 bases respectively, with 11 bases between them. Per germline, CDR1 SQVTM and CDR2 ANQGSEA. This CDR3 comprises 13 residues. For the CDR3, the DNA is TGCAGCGTTTCCATCAGGGCCTCCTACGAGCAGTACTTC. This codes for CSVSIRASYEQYF.

At least ten counts were recorded for this clonotype. The V gene is TRBV27, the J gene TRBJ2-7; TRBD2 might be the D (5 bases). The CDR3 runs 16 residues. CDR1 MNHEY and CDR2 SMNVEV come from the germline V gene (reference sequence). V was clipped by 2 bases and J by 2 bases, with 16 bases between them. The CDR3 sequence: CASSLGLKARAYEQYF. The CDR3 DNA is TGTGCCAGCAGTTTAGGCTTGAAAGCGAGGGCCTACGAGCAGTACTTC.

This clonotype was seen more than once but under ten times. This sequence joins TRBV2 and TRBJ2-1; D ambiguous. V was shortened by 2 bases and J by 7 bases, with 12 bases between the two germline ends. CDR3 size: 14 residues. The germline V gene encodes CDR1 SNHLY and CDR2 FYNNEI. CDR3 sequence reads: CASSESVNWNEQFF. The DNA of the CDR3 is TGTGCCAGCAGTGAATCTGTTAATTGGAATGAGCAGTTCTTC.

This clonotype was recorded many times. This sequence joins TRBV18 and TRBJ1-1; D call uncertain. The CDR3 loop spans 15 amino acids. The V gene lost 1 base and the J gene lost 1 base, with 10 bases spanning the gap. CDR1 is KGHSH, CDR2 LQKENI, per germline. The CDR3 protein is CASSPRAESNTEAFF. DNA of the CDR3: TGTGCCAGCTCACCACGGGCGGAATCGAACACTGAAGCTTTCTTT.

This clonotype was seen more than once but under ten times. The gene calls are TRBV5-1 and TRBJ1-2; D perhaps matches TRBD1 (5 bases). The CDR3 loop spans 15 amino acids. The V gene's germline CDR1 is SGHRS and CDR2 YFSETQ. Deletions cut 0 bases from V and 1 base from J, with 10 bases between. The CDR3 region has the DNA TGCGCCAGCAGCTTGGGACAGTCCTTTAACTATGGCTACACCTTC. Its translation is CASSLGQSFNYGYTF.

This rearrangement joins TRBV19 to TRBJ2-5; the match to TRBD1 covers 8 bases. Trimming at V came to 7 bases and at J to 5 bases, leaving 12 bases not matched to a gene. Germline V lookup: CDR1 LNHDA, CDR2 SQIVND (reference sequence). This CDR3 region has 15 residues. In DNA form, the CDR3 reads TGTGCCAGTACTTGGCAGGGGGCGCCCAGTGAGACCCAGTACTTC. This sequence encodes CASTWQGAPSETQYF.

This clonotype has at least ten counts. V and J are TRBV7-9 and TRBJ2-3; 7 bases are a match to TRBD2. The CDR3 has 17 residues. CDR1 and CDR2 from the germline V gene are SEHNR and FQNEAQ (reference sequence). J lost 4 bases, V lost 3 bases, and 13 bases had no gene match. Written as DNA, the CDR3 is TGTGCCAGCAGCTTTCCGGTCGCGGGAGATGGTGCAGATACGCAGTATTTT. This sequence encodes CASSFPVAGDGADTQYF. Complete variable domain (other parts from reference TRBV7-9 and TRBJ2-3): DTGVSQNPRHKITKRGQNVTFRCDPISEHNRLYWYRQTLGQGPEFLTYFQNEAQLEKSRLLSDRFSAERPKGSFSTLEIQRTEQGDSAMYLCASSFPVAGDGADTQYFGPGTRLTVL.

J is TRBJ2-1 and V is TRBV16; no clear D. Trimming cost V 4 bases and J 6 bases, with 7 bases left between them. Germline-derived CDR1 and CDR2 are KGHSY and FQNENV. The CDR3 length is 12 residues. For the CDR3, the DNA is TGTGCCAGCAGCCCAATCGCCAATGAGCAGTTCTTC. The encoded protein is CASSPIANEQFF.